The 31 T cell receptor beta chains listed next were all sequenced from one sample in a study of blood T cell repertoires in COVID-19. The method was immunoSEQ multiplex PCR; TCRdb's version includes in-frame clones alone and lacks a portion of them. Of some 270,000 clones in the sample, approximately 86% were seen once. The sample taken for sequencing was peripheral blood. These receptors were taken from a human donor with COVID-19, enrolled during active disease. The donor label of this sample is uncertain.

To note about this clone: A junction end diverges from the germline sequence, so it may reflect a read error. The genes are TRBV7-7 and TRBJ2-2; D not certain. The V gene's germline CDR1 is SSHAT and CDR2 FNYEAQ (reference sequence). The CDR3 contains 12 residues. As DNA, the CDR3 is TGTGCTAGCAGCCCTGACACCGGGGAGCTGTTTTTT. Its protein is CASSPDTGELFF.

The chain has TRBV28 and TRBJ2-5; 11 bases line up with TRBD1. Per the germline V gene, CDR1 is MDHEN and CDR2 is SYDVKM. The trim removed 6 bases at V and 5 bases at J, leaving 8 bases unmatched. The CDR3 covers 15 residues. The chain's CDR3 is CASRPGQGVRETQYF. CDR3 bases: TGTGCCAGCAGACCGGGACAGGGGGTTCGGGAGACCCAGTACTTC.

The chain has TRBV27 and TRBJ1-2; TRBD1 matches 12 bases. V was pared by 5 bases and J by 6 bases, with 10 bases of the junction left unmatched. The CDR3 length is 16 residues. Germline loops: CDR1 MNHEY, CDR2 SMNVEV (reference sequence). The chain's CDR3 is CASSPLGQGAENGYTF. Here the CDR3 DNA reads TGTGCCAGCAGTCCCCTGGGACAGGGGGCGGAAAATGGCTACACCTTC.

This sequence joins TRBV2 and TRBJ2-1; TRBD2 matches at 8 bases. The CDR3 is 13 amino acids. CDR1 SNHLY and CDR2 FYNNEI come from the germline V gene. Losses at the gene ends were 6 bases for V and 6 bases for J; bases not matched to a gene: 4. CDR3 loop: CASRAGAGNEQFF. The DNA of the CDR3 is TGTGCCAGCAGAGCGGGAGCAGGCAATGAGCAGTTCTTC.

The chain has TRBV13 and TRBJ1-1, with TRBD1 matching over 12 bases. Germline values: CDR1 PRHDT, CDR2 FYEKMQ (reference sequence). V was clipped by 3 bases and J by 3 bases; unmatched bases: 17. This CDR3 contains 20 residues. The CDR3: CASSFRARTGTGGGYTEAFF. In DNA form, the CDR3 reads TGTGCCAGCAGCTTTAGGGCACGAACCGGGACAGGGGGCGGCTACACTGAAGCTTTCTTT.

The chain has TRBV12-5 and TRBJ1-2; D unclear. V was cut by 5 bases and J by 6 bases, with 4 bases left in between. CDR3 length equals 10 residues. Germline CDR1 LGHNT, CDR2 FRNRAP. The CDR3 nucleotides read TGTGCTAGTGGTGAGGATGGCTACACCTTC. It yields the protein CASGEDGYTF. Together with reference TRBV12-5 and TRBJ1-2, the CDR3 gives the full variable domain: DARVTQTPRHKVTEMGQEVTMRCQPILGHNTVFWYRQTMMQGLELLAYFRNRAPLDDSGMPKDRFSAEMPDATLATLKIQPSEPRDSAVYFCASGEDGYTFGSGTRLTVV.

V usage is TRBV5-1 and J usage is TRBJ2-7; D not resolved. Trimming left V 5 bases short and J 2 bases short, with 14 bases between. Germline-derived CDR1 and CDR2 are SGHRS and YFSETQ. This CDR3 spans 14 amino acids. The CDR3 reads CASSLDTFTYEQYF. Here the CDR3 DNA reads TGCGCCAGCAGTCTCGATACTTTTACCTACGAGCAGTACTTC.

This clone was seen only once. V and J are TRBV3-1 (or the pseudogene TRBV3-2) and TRBJ2-2; perhaps TRBD2 as D (6 bases). Germline V CDR1 and CDR2: LGHDT, YNNKEL (reference sequence). The CDR3 is 15 residues long. The V and J ends lost 2 bases and 5 bases respectively, with 12 bases between them. The CDR3 spells CASSQRGIGTGELFF. In nucleotides, the CDR3 is TGTGCCAGCAGCCAACGGGGGATAGGGACCGGGGAGCTGTTTTTT.

The J gene is TRBJ2-4, the V gene TRBV28, with D possibly matching TRBD1 (7 bases). V dropped 5 bases and J dropped 2 bases, with 13 bases sitting between them. The germline V gene has CDR1 MDHEN and CDR2 SYDVKM. This CDR3 has 15 amino acids. The CDR3 sequence is CASSPPGGTKNIQYF. CDR3 nucleotides: TGTGCCAGCAGTCCCCCAGGGGGGACCAAAAACATTCAGTACTTC.

This clone was seen a handful of times. The chain uses TRBV30 and TRBJ1-1, with D maybe TRBD1 (6 bases). The V and J ends lost 2 bases and 4 bases respectively, with 14 bases between them. The CDR3 consists of 14 residues. CDR1 and CDR2 from the germline V gene are GTSNPN and SVGIG (reference sequence). The CDR3 here is CAWSFNRAGTEAFF. Written as DNA, the CDR3 is TGTGCCTGGAGTTTCAACAGGGCAGGCACTGAAGCTTTCTTT.

The chain combines TRBV3-1 (or the pseudogene TRBV3-2) with TRBJ2-7, with 7 bases fitting TRBD2. Germline loops: CDR1 LGHDT, CDR2 YNNKEL (reference sequence). The CDR3 loop spans 15 amino acids. The junction had 4 bases not matched to a gene; V was cut back by 1 base and J by 1 base. Written as DNA, the CDR3 is TGTGCCAGCAGCCAAGGCCGGACTAGTTCCTACGAGCAGTACTTC. Residues: CASSQGRTSSYEQYF.

V usage is TRBV10-3 and J usage is TRBJ2-2, with D unclear. The CDR3 is made up of 15 amino acids. The germline V and J ends were trimmed by 0 bases and 4 bases, with 9 bases remaining between them. The V gene's germline CDR1 is ENHRY and CDR2 SYGVKD. In DNA, the CDR3 is TGTGCCATCAGTGAGTCTGAGAGTGGCACCGGGGAGCTGTTTTTT. Translation gives CAISESESGTGELFF.

This clone has just one count. Here the CDR3 DNA reads TGCGCCAGCAGCTTGGAAGGGGCCGGGGCCAACGTCCTGACTTTC. Translated: CASSLEGAGANVLTF. The V call is TRBV5-1, the J call TRBJ2-6; D may be TRBD1 (5 bases). Trimming took off 0 bases at V and 4 bases at J, with 8 bases between the two ends. Germline V gives CDR1 SGHRS, CDR2 YFSETQ. The CDR3 runs to 15 residues.

The chain joins TRBV7-9 to TRBJ2-1; maybe TRBD1 (6 bases). Germline CDR1 reads SEHNR; CDR2 reads FQNEAQ (reference sequence). The CDR3 consists of 17 residues. V shed 4 bases and J shed 4 bases, with 20 bases lying between them. CDR3 loop: CASSSNPIGTPYNEQFF. CDR3 DNA: TGTGCCAGCAGCTCCAATCCCATCGGGACACCTTACAATGAGCAGTTCTTC.

The rearrangement links TRBV27 to TRBJ2-3; perhaps TRBD1 as D (7 bases). V lost 5 bases to trimming and J lost 4 bases, with 22 bases between them. Looked up from germline, CDR1 is MNHEY and CDR2 is SMNVEV (reference sequence). The CDR3 consists of 17 residues. The CDR3 reads CASSRGGTALIADTQYF. The CDR3, as DNA: TGTGCCAGCAGTCGAGGGGGGACAGCCCTGATTGCAGATACGCAGTATTTT.

The rearrangement joins TRBV7-2 to TRBJ1-2; D is unclear. The CDR3 length is 15 residues. Germline CDR1 reads SGHTA; CDR2 reads FQGNSA. V lost 7 bases and J lost 8, with 23 bases in between. Here the CDR3 reads CASTQGRTQLRGYTF. The CDR3 DNA reads as TGTGCCAGCACCCAAGGGAGGACCCAACTCCGAGGCTACACCTTC.

CDR3 nucleotide sequence: TGTGCCAGCAGCCAAGAGGGGACAGCCTGGTCGGATACGCAGTATTTT. This gives the protein CASSQEGTAWSDTQYF. V is TRBV4-2 and J is TRBJ2-3; 7 nucleotides line up with TRBD1. Unmatched junction bases numbered 9, after V lost 0 bases and J lost 6 bases. Germline CDR1 and CDR2: LGHNA and YNFKEQ. This CDR3 comprises 16 residues.

The chain links TRBV7-3 to TRBJ1-1; TRBD1 agrees at 10 bases. With 6 bases clipped from V and 2 bases from J, the junction kept 3 bases outside the gene matches. The germline V gene has CDR1 SGHTA and CDR2 FQGTGA. The CDR3 sequence is 14 residues long. The CDR3 is CASRETGGNTEAFF. For the CDR3, the DNA is TGTGCCAGCAGGGAGACAGGGGGCAACACTGAAGCTTTCTTT.

CDR3 amino acids: CASSLDRRGDTQYF. The CDR3 DNA follows: TGTGCCAGCAGTTTGGACAGGCGAGGAGATACGCAGTATTTT. The chain has TRBV6-2 or TRBV6-3 and TRBJ2-3, with TRBD1 matching over 7 bases. This CDR3 has 14 residues. J was trimmed by 5 bases and V by 4 bases; bases with no gene match: 6. CDR1 and CDR2 (germline): MNHEY, SVGEGT.

V and J are TRBV5-8 and TRBJ1-3, with 7 bases matching TRBD1. V lost 4 bases, J lost 0 bases, and 7 bases stayed unmatched. The germline gives CDR1 SGHTS, CDR2 YDEGEE. The CDR3 has 16 residues. As DNA, the CDR3 is TGTGCCAGCAGCCGTAAACAGGGGCCCTCTGGAAACACCATATATTTT. It is translated as CASSRKQGPSGNTIYF. The entire variable domain, with the rest obtained from reference TRBV5-8 and TRBJ1-3, is as follows: EAGVTQSPTHLIKTRGQQATLRCSPISGHTSVYWYQQALGLGLQFLLWYDEGEERNRGNFPPRFSGRQFPNYSSELNVNALELEDSALYLCASSRKQGPSGNTIYFGEGSWLTVV.

This chain uses TRBV29-1 with TRBJ1-2; no clear D. CDR3 length: 14 amino acids. The germline gives CDR1 SQVTM, CDR2 ANQGSEA. Trimming removed 0 bases at V and 8 bases at J, with 16 bases between. CDR3 loop: CSVEDTSGAFGYTF. The CDR3 DNA reads TGCAGCGTTGAAGACACATCTGGAGCGTTCGGCTACACCTTC.

This clone was found a few times. The chain joins TRBV27 to TRBJ2-3; maybe TRBD2 (5 bases). This CDR3 is built from 15 residues. CDR1 is MNHEY and CDR2 is SMNVEV in the germline V gene (reference sequence). V was pared by 5 bases and J by 0 bases, with 12 bases between. The CDR3: CASSLAGSSTDTQYF. The CDR3 bases are TGTGCCAGCAGTCTTGCGGGCTCTAGCACAGATACGCAGTATTTT.

This chain connects TRBV24-1 to TRBJ2-7; 7 bases are shared with TRBD2. The J segment lost 0 bases and the V segment lost 6 bases, leaving 4 bases of the junction unmatched. Per the germline V gene, CDR1 is KGHDR and CDR2 is SFDVKD. The CDR3 length is 14 residues. This CDR3 is CATSLGGSSYEQYF. The CDR3 DNA reads TGTGCCACCAGTCTCGGCGGGAGCTCCTACGAGCAGTACTTC.

The genes are TRBV15 and TRBJ1-1; D not certain. This CDR3 spans 12 amino acids. Trimming pared 4 bases from V and 2 bases from J, leaving 5 bases between. From germline, CDR1 is LNHNV and CDR2 YYDKDF (reference sequence). CDR3 coding DNA: TGTGCCACCAGCATCACTAACACTGAAGCTTTCTTT. Protein sequence: CATSITNTEAFF.

The gene calls are TRBV19 and TRBJ1-1; 11 nucleotides align to TRBD1. Germline V lookup: CDR1 LNHDA, CDR2 SQIVND (reference sequence). The junction had 3 bases not matched to a gene; V was cut back by 5 bases and J by 1 base. The CDR3 is 15 amino acids. The CDR3 region has the DNA TGTGCCAGTAGTGGACAGGGGGCTGGGAACACTGAAGCTTTCTTT. Translation: CASSGQGAGNTEAFF.

The J gene is TRBJ2-3, the V gene TRBV18, with unresolved D. CDR1 is KGHSH and CDR2 is LQKENI in the germline V gene. There are 13 residues in the CDR3. Trimming took off 6 bases at V and 0 bases at J, with 7 bases between the two ends. In DNA form, the CDR3 reads TGTGCCAGCTCCCCTCCCAGCACAGATACGCAGTATTTT. Residues: CASSPPSTDTQYF.

V usage is TRBV28 and J usage is TRBJ2-3; D gene uncertain. CDR3 length: 15 residues. Germline V gene data show CDR1 as MDHEN and CDR2 as SYDVKM. V was trimmed by 2 bases and J by 4 bases, leaving 13 bases between them. This chain's CDR3 is CASSLRLDFADTQYF. The CDR3 DNA sequence: TGTGCCAGCAGTTTAAGGCTAGACTTTGCAGATACGCAGTATTTT.

This clone has just a few counts. The chain employs TRBV7-8 and TRBJ1-4; 7 bases fit TRBD1. Germline V gene data show CDR1 as SGHVS and CDR2 as FQNEAQ. This CDR3 comprises 15 residues. Trimming took 1 base from V and 3 from J; bases not matched to a gene: 2. CDR3 protein: CASSLEGQSNEKLFF. DNA of the CDR3: TGTGCCAGCAGCTTAGAGGGACAGTCTAATGAAAAACTGTTTTTT.

The chain couples TRBV6-5 to TRBJ1-4; a weak D match, TRBD1 (5 bases). CDR3 length equals 15 residues. Germline V gene lookup returns CDR1 MNHEY and CDR2 SVGAGI. V dropped 6 bases and J dropped 7 bases, with 18 bases sitting between them. DNA for the CDR3: TGTGCCAGCAGGACTAGACAGCGGGAGAGTGAAAAACTGTTTTTT. Translating it yields CASRTRQRESEKLFF.

This chain joins TRBV11-2 and TRBJ2-7; 8 bases are a match to TRBD2. Germline V CDR1 and CDR2: SGHAT, FQNNGV. V was clipped by 5 bases and J by 7 bases; unmatched bases: 13. The CDR3 loop spans 15 amino acids. The CDR3 DNA sequence: TGTGCCAGCAGCAAAAGCGGGAGCGGCTTAGGGGAGCAGTACTTC. It codes for CASSKSGSGLGEQYF.

The V gene is TRBV24-1, the J gene TRBJ2-3; 12 positions match TRBD2. V dropped 9 bases and J dropped 4; count of bases not matched to a gene: 7. Germline V gives CDR1 KGHDR, CDR2 SFDVKD. The CDR3 is 15 amino acids. This CDR3 is CATEPTSGRPDTQYF. CDR3 in DNA: TGTGCCACCGAACCGACTAGCGGGAGACCAGATACGCAGTATTTT.